This TCR beta chain was sequenced for a study of OX40 agonist ivuxolimab in advanced cancers. Study-level information: Patients received intravenous ivuxolimab every 2 weeks at 0.01 to 10 mg/kg. The study, taken as a whole, reports: Clones of CD4+ and CD8+ blood T cells grew by week 6 at doses of 0.1 to 3.0 mg/kg.

Any history of autoimmune disease or systemic immunosuppression disqualified patients. As regards this clone: Its cognate antigen is unknown.

TCRdb keeps only in-frame clones here, not all; method: immunoSEQ multiplex PCR. The sample carries 52,000 or so clones, roughly 89% recorded once. The clonotype originates from an adult with an advanced solid tumor such as melanoma, head and neck, liver or kidney cancer. Source: CD4+ or CD8+ T cells sorted from blood, taken in a trial of the OX40 agonist ivuxolimab.

The CDR3, as DNA: TGTGCCAGCAGCCAAGGGCCAGTTTACGAGCAGTACTTC. Translation: CASSQGPVYEQYF. This sequence joins TRBV4-2 and TRBJ2-7; D call uncertain. This CDR3 spans 13 amino acids. In germline, CDR1 is LGHNA, CDR2 YNFKEQ. Trimming stripped 1 base from V and 4 bases from J, with 8 bases between.